A single TCR beta chain is shown here with its context. What antigen it recognizes has not been identified. No per-base quality is available; no much larger clone lies one base away. Because repertoires were sampled repeatedly during chemoradiotherapy, clonal expansion in the tumor microenvironment could be followed. These data are taken from a study of chemoradiotherapy in HPV16-positive cancers (dated by TCRdb to the early 2020s). About the investigation overall: Candidate HPV-specific T-cell clones and common TCR motifs were defined through functional T-cell assays on cells from two HPV16-positive patients. Next, the candidate HPV-specific TCRs and motifs were followed in TCR repertoires from around 90 patients with HPV-related cancers. The study set out to ask whether T-cell immunity against the HPV oncoproteins E6 and E7 changes over the course of chemoradiotherapy and whether that immunity affects survival. Broad study findings and their caveats: Improved recurrence-free survival in HPV16-positive patients was associated with expansion of HPV-responsive T cells during chemoradiotherapy. Expansion of candidate HPV-specific clones and E7-related TCR motifs was observed in the tumor microenvironment during treatment, whereas no such expansion was observed for non-HPV-specific T cells. The functional definition of HPV-specific T cells came from only a couple of HPV16-positive patients, and the survival association was reported for HPV16-positive patients.

Libraries were built with the immunoSEQ multiplex PCR assay. Not all clones reach the TCRdb copy of this immuneACCESS table, which keeps in-frame sequences only. Checked studies attribute under half of the gap to unresolved V genes and leave the rest unexplained. This sample is represented by about 5,400 clones; approximately 81% of them were singletons. The top ten hold 9.7% of the sample. The CDR3 starts with the cysteine, ends with the phenylalanine, and has 13 residues. Just CDR3 DNA is preserved here, 39 bases in frame from base 1. V sheds 0 bases and J sheds 5 bases, leaving 7 bases between their ends. The germline V gene supplies CDR1 SGHTA and CDR2 FQGNSA.

The rearranged chain carries TRBV7-2 and TRBJ2-5, with no reliable assignment of the D segment. The starting material was tumor tissue, obtained from a patient who underwent chemoradiotherapy. The receptor comes from a human donor with HPV-associated anogenital cancer. CDR3 region: CASSLANRETQYF. The sequenced DNA is TGTGCCAGCAGCTTAGCGAACCGTGAGACCCAGTACTTC.